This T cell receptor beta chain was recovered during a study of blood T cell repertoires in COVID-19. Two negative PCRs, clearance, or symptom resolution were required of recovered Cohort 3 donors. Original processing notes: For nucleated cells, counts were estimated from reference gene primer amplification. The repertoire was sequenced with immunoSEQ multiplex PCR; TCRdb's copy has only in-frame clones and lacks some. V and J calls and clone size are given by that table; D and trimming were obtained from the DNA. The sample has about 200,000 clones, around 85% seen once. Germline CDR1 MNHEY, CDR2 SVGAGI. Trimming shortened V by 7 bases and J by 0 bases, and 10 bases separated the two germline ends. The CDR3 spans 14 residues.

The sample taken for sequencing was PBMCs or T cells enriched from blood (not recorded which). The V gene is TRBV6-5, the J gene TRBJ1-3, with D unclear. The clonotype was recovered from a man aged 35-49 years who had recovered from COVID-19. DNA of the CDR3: TGTGCCAGCATCGACAAGTTCTCTGGAAACACCATATATTTT. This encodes CASIDKFSGNTIYF.